This T cell receptor (beta chain) was identified in a study of blood T cell repertoires in COVID-19. The overall study: PBMCs, B-cell-depleted T cells, or T cells provided the cDNA or gDNA that made up the material.

Method: immunoSEQ multiplex PCR; TCRdb's copy keeps in-frame clones and lacks some. This table has just under 350,000 clones, over 80% appearing once. Germline loops: CDR1 SGHVS, CDR2 FNYEAQ. This CDR3 spans 15 amino acids. V lost 6 bases to trimming and J lost 1 base; unmatched junction nucleotides: 7. The origin of this receptor is a woman aged 50 to 60 with COVID-19, enrolled during active disease. The sample comprised peripheral blood. V usage is TRBV7-6 and J usage is TRBJ1-1, with 8 bases matching TRBD1. The CDR3 spells CASRPPQGANTEAFF. The CDR3 region has the DNA TGTGCCAGCAGACCCCCCCAGGGGGCGAACACTGAAGCTTTCTTT.